This T cell receptor (beta chain) came from a study of T cell responses to AZD1222 COVID-19 vaccine. Some clones are missing from TCRdb's copy, which holds only in-frame ones; the method was immunoSEQ multiplex PCR. The sample lists 140,000 to 150,000 clones; 70% to 90% were seen once. The CDR3 contains 16 residues. V dropped 3 bases and J dropped 5; count of bases not matched to a gene: 9. Germline CDR1 SGHAT, CDR2 FQDESV (reference sequence). This TCR was sampled from an adult in good health. Sequencing used peripheral blood, obtained on day 0 of AZD1222 vaccination. The chain has TRBV11-1 and TRBJ2-5, with 10 bases that match TRBD2. The CDR3 region has the DNA TGTGCCAGCAGCTTGGATGAGCGGGGGGGCCCGGAGACCCAGTACTTC. It yields the protein CASSLDERGGPETQYF.